What follows describes a single TCR beta chain. Repertoires were generated with immunoSEQ multiplex PCR, while TCRdb's copy carries only in-frame clones and drops some. The table records 80,000 to 100,000 clones, roughly nine tenths of them present only once. This entry belongs to a study of blood T cell repertoires in COVID-19. Study in general: The United States, Italy and Spain supplied acute and convalescent COVID-19 samples. T cells, B-cell-depleted T cells, or PBMCs provided the cDNA or gDNA that served as material.

Trimming cost V 7 bases and J 3 bases, with 10 bases left between them. Germline lookup yields CDR1 DFQATT and CDR2 SNEGSKA (reference sequence). The CDR3 has 11 residues. This receptor was obtained from a human donor with active COVID-19. The donor label of this sample is uncertain. What was sequenced was peripheral blood. This chain connects TRBV20-1 to TRBJ2-7; D call uncertain. The CDR3 DNA sequence: TGCAGTGGACATGCCTTCTACGAGCAGTACTTC. Amino acids: CSGHAFYEQYF.